The T cell receptor (beta chain) under discussion was sequenced for a study of OX40 agonist ivuxolimab in advanced cancers. Broader study findings: Compared with others, partial responders at 0.1-3.0 mg/kg displayed clonal expansion among the lowest. Relative to CD4+, CD8+ T cells held more expanded clones on average. By week 6 at 0.1 to 3.0 mg/kg, blood CD4+ and CD8+ T cells had expanded clonally.

A note on this clone: The antigen is not known.

TCRdb's copy holds only in-frame clones and misses some; the assay was immunoSEQ multiplex PCR. The top ten hold 0.8% to 1.2% of the sample, which has 67,000 or so clones, around nine tenths seen once. V was clipped by 2 bases and J by 3 bases, with 14 bases between them. Germline V gene lookup returns CDR1 SNHLY and CDR2 FYNNEI. The CDR3 consists of 15 residues. The origin of this receptor is an adult with an advanced solid tumor such as melanoma, head and neck, liver or kidney cancer. The chain recombines TRBV2 with TRBJ2-7, with TRBD2 as a possible D gene (6 bases). The sequencing here drew on CD4+ or CD8+ T cells sorted from blood, taken in a trial of the OX40 agonist ivuxolimab. In nucleotides, the CDR3 is TGTGCCAGCAGTGAAAGGGGAGGAACGGGCTACGAGCAGTACTTC. It translates to CASSERGGTGYEQYF.